Below are 14 T cell receptor beta chains sequenced from a single sample in a study of blood T cell repertoires in COVID-19. Here immunoSEQ multiplex PCR was the method, and the copy in TCRdb shows in-frame clones only, minus some. The table includes tens of thousands of clones, 88% detected once. The material sequenced was peripheral blood. The source is a middle-aged man with active COVID-19.

This clone was detected once. This rearrangement joins TRBV15 to TRBJ2-3, with TRBD2 identical over 7 bases. V was pared by 1 base and J by 1 base, with 5 bases of the junction left unmatched. The length of the CDR3 is 16 residues. CDR1 and CDR2 from the germline V gene are LNHNV and YYDKDF (reference sequence). DNA of the CDR3: TGTGCCACCAGCAGAGGTACGGGGGGTCGCACAGATACGCAGTATTTT. Translation: CATSRGTGGRTDTQYF.

The chain links TRBV7-2 to TRBJ2-3; maybe TRBD2 (5 bases). The CDR3 totals 13 residues. Germline CDR1 reads SGHTA; CDR2 reads FQGNSA. Trimming left V 6 bases short and J 4 bases short, with 11 bases between. CDR3 in amino acids: CASRRLRADTQYF. CDR3 nucleotide sequence: TGTGCCAGCAGACGATTGCGGGCAGATACGCAGTATTTT.

The chain has TRBV6-5 and TRBJ2-1; the D gene is possibly TRBD2 (6 bases). This CDR3 region has 12 residues. CDR1 and CDR2 (germline): MNHEY, SVGAGI. The germline V and J ends were trimmed by 7 bases and 6 bases, with 10 bases remaining between them. The CDR3 sequence is CASTASANEQFF. The CDR3, as DNA: TGTGCCAGCACTGCTAGCGCCAATGAGCAGTTCTTC.

The rearrangement links TRBV5-1 to TRBJ1-1; 7 bases map to TRBD1. Germline trimming cut 0 bases from V and 7 bases from J; bases unmatched to any gene: 9. Germline loops: CDR1 SGHRS, CDR2 YFSETQ. The CDR3 totals 15 residues. Written as DNA, the CDR3 is TGCGCCAGCAGCTTGGGGACAGGCCCCGGGTTTGAAGCTTTCTTT. It yields the protein CASSLGTGPGFEAFF.

The chain employs TRBV4-1 and TRBJ1-2, with D unclear. The CDR3 runs 15 residues. Germline assignment: CDR1 MGHRA and CDR2 YSYEKL. V was trimmed by 1 base and J by 4 bases, leaving 13 bases between them. CDR3 DNA sequence: TGCGCCAGCAGCCAAGCATTAGGCAGCGGCTATGGCTACACCTTC. Translated, it gives CASSQALGSGYGYTF.

The gene calls are TRBV6-5 and TRBJ2-1, with D possibly being TRBD2 (5 bases). Germline V gene lookup returns CDR1 MNHEY and CDR2 SVGAGI. V was trimmed by 2 bases and J by 1 base, leaving 9 bases between them. This CDR3 has 15 residues. The CDR3: CASSYEGNSYNEQFF. CDR3 DNA: TGTGCCAGCAGTTACGAGGGAAATTCCTACAATGAGCAGTTCTTC.

The V and J genes are TRBV6-1 and TRBJ2-1; a weak D match, TRBD2 (6 bases). V dropped 0 bases and J dropped 12 bases, with 9 bases sitting between them. Germline assignment: CDR1 MNHNS and CDR2 SASEGT. There are 12 residues in the CDR3. CDR3 DNA: TGTGCCAGCAGTGAAGCCGGGGGACGGCAGTTCTTC. This sequence encodes CASSEAGGRQFF.

This clone was seen just once. The rearrangement links TRBV2 to TRBJ1-5; no clear D gene. There are 12 residues in the CDR3. Germline CDR1 is SNHLY and CDR2 is FYNNEI. V was cut by 1 base and J by 5 bases, with 3 bases left in between. CDR3 residues: CASSEGDQPQHF. CDR3 bases: TGTGCCAGCAGTGAAGGCGATCAGCCCCAGCATTTT.

This clone was detected only a few times. Compared with germline, one end of the junction differs, possibly owing to a read error. The chain employs TRBV7-7 and TRBJ2-3; 9 bases are a match to TRBD1. CDR3 length: 15 residues. Germline CDR1 SSHAT, CDR2 FNYEAQ (reference sequence). The CDR3 coding sequence is TGTGCTAGCAGCCCTGGACAGGGGCCATGGGATACGCAGTATTTT. Residues: CASSPGQGPWDTQYF.

This chain uses TRBV24-1 with TRBJ2-2; weak D call: TRBD2 (6 bases). Germline V gene sequence: CDR1 KGHDR, CDR2 SFDVKD. The CDR3 is 15 amino acids. Between the trimmed V and J ends, which lost 3 bases and 1 base, there was a span of 8 bases. The CDR3 DNA reads TGTGCCACCAGTGATGGGGGGATGAACACCGGGGAGCTGTTTTTT. Translated: CATSDGGMNTGELFF.

A single count supports this clone. V is TRBV7-8 and J is TRBJ1-1; 8 bases align to TRBD1. From germline, CDR1 is SGHVS and CDR2 FQNEAQ. The CDR3 runs to 15 residues. After removal of 3 bases from V and 6 bases from J, the junction contained 9 bases not matched to a gene. The CDR3, as DNA: TGTGCCAGCAGCTTTGACAGGGGCTTGTGGGCTGAAGCTTTCTTT. This codes for CASSFDRGLWAEAFF.

Within the sample, this clone is medium-sized (0.01 to 0.1%). The chain carries TRBV3-1 (or the pseudogene TRBV3-2) and TRBJ2-2; no clear D. Deletions cut 0 bases from V and 6 bases from J, with 5 bases between. The CDR3 sequence is 13 residues long. Germline V gene lookup returns CDR1 LGHDT and CDR2 YNNKEL (reference sequence). CDR3 protein: CASSQDLAGELFF. The CDR3 DNA sequence: TGTGCCAGCAGCCAAGACCTCGCCGGGGAGCTGTTTTTT.

The chain has TRBV6-5 and TRBJ2-2, with a tentative D call TRBD1 (5 bases). The CDR3 is 14 residues long. CDR1 is MNHEY, CDR2 SVGAGI, per germline. The V end lost 2 bases, the J end lost 4 bases, and 8 bases lay between the germline ends. The CDR3 loop is CASSYTDSTGELFF. DNA of the CDR3: TGTGCCAGCAGTTACACCGACAGCACCGGGGAGCTGTTTTTT.

The genes are TRBV5-6 and TRBJ1-6, with a weak D call TRBD1 (6 bases). V was shortened by 4 bases and J by 10 bases, with 15 bases between the two germline ends. Looked up from germline, CDR1 is SGHDT and CDR2 is YYEEEE. CDR3 length: 14 residues. CDR3 sequence reads: CASSQGSGHSPLHF. The CDR3 DNA reads as TGTGCCAGCAGCCAGGGGTCGGGGCACTCACCCCTCCACTTT.